The rows below give T cell receptor beta chains drawn from one sample of a study of blood T cell repertoires in COVID-19. Profiling relied on immunoSEQ multiplex PCR, and the TCRdb table lists in-frame clones only, not all of them. Of around 24,000 clones listed, about 90% are singletons. The sample was peripheral blood. The receptors stem from a man in his 70s with acute or convalescent COVID-19. Each CDR3 is given with its conserved first and last residue. D genes are given only for firm matches. Clone size appears in some rows only: once, few, many, or a class for an expanded clone.

len,d_gene,abundance,v_gene,j_gene,CDR3aa,CDR3nt
17,TRBD1,-,TRBV18,TRBJ2-2,CASSPLRGTANTGELFF,TGTGCCAGCTCACCCTTAAGGGGGACAGCGAACACCGGGGAGCTGTTTTTT
13,-,once,TRBV6-5,TRBJ2-5,CASRGGGGETQYF,TGTGCCAGCAGGGGAGGGGGGGGAGAGACCCAGTACTTC
17,TRBD2,-,TRBV10-3,TRBJ2-2,CAISETRLAGAAGELFF,TGTGCCATCAGTGAGACCCGACTAGCGGGAGCGGCCGGGGAGCTGTTTTTT
13,-,-,TRBV28,TRBJ2-7,CASGDSISYEQYF,TGTGCCAGCGGTGACTCCATCTCCTACGAGCAGTACTTC
14,TRBD1,-,TRBV5-8,TRBJ1-2,CASSHRDRDYGYTF,TGTGCCAGCAGCCACCGGGACAGGGACTATGGCTACACCTTC
11,TRBD2,-,TRBV10-1,TRBJ2-5,CARTGGETQYF,TGCGCCAGGACGGGGGGGGAGACCCAGTACTTC
17,TRBD1,-,TRBV29-1,TRBJ1-2,CSVVPLFRDRAVYGYTF,TGCAGCGTTGTCCCCCTGTTCCGGGACAGGGCGGTATATGGCTACACCTTC
14,-,-,TRBV6-5,TRBJ1-4,CASSRGTTNEKLFF,TGTGCCAGCAGTAGGGGCACAACTAATGAAAAACTGTTTTTT
15,TRBD2,-,TRBV19,TRBJ2-1,CASSIRLAGEPEQFF,TGTGCCAGTAGTATAAGGCTAGCGGGAGAACCTGAGCAGTTCTTC
14,-,-,TRBV9,TRBJ2-5,CASSVDSYQETQYF,TGTGCCAGCAGCGTAGACTCCTACCAAGAGACCCAGTACTTC
12,TRBD2,-,TRBV4-3,TRBJ2-3,CASSGGADTQYF,TGCGCCAGCTCTGGGGGGGCAGATACGCAGTATTTT
16,TRBD1,-,TRBV13,TRBJ1-4,CASSRTGATVNEKLFF,TGTGCCAGCAGCCGGACAGGGGCCACAGTTAATGAAAAACTGTTTTTT
17,TRBD1,-,TRBV4-1,TRBJ1-4,CASSQDRGTGYNEKLFF,TGCGCCAGCAGCCAAGATCGAGGGACAGGCTATAATGAAAAACTGTTTTTT
14,-,-,TRBV4-1,TRBJ1-2,CASSQEESLRGYTF,TGCGCCAGCAGCCAAGAGGAGAGTCTCCGCGGCTACACCTTC
13,-,-,TRBV12-3/TRBV12-4,TRBJ1-4,CASSLGLNEKLFF,TGTGCCAGCAGTTTGGGGCTGAATGAAAAACTGTTTTTT
15,-,-,TRBV9,TRBJ2-1,CASSVGLDRSGEQFF,TGTGCCAGCAGCGTAGGGTTAGATCGAAGTGGTGAGCAGTTCTTC
15,-,-,TRBV27,TRBJ2-7,CASSLGGRSPYEQYF,TGTGCCAGCAGTTTAGGTGGAAGGAGCCCCTACGAGCAGTACTTC
15,TRBD2,-,TRBV9,TRBJ2-5,CASSRDYSDQETQYF,TGTGCCAGCAGCCGGGACTATTCGGATCAAGAGACCCAGTACTTC
16,TRBD2,-,TRBV27,TRBJ2-1,CASSLFSGRAGNEQFF,TGTGCCAGCAGTTTATTTAGCGGGAGGGCCGGGAATGAGCAGTTCTTC
18,TRBD1,-,TRBV9,TRBJ1-6,CASSVSGTATSSGSPLHF,TGTGCCAGCAGCGTGTCCGGGACAGCCACCTCCAGCGGTTCACCCCTCCACTTT
13,TRBD2,-,TRBV5-6,TRBJ2-1,CASSLMASGGQFF,TGTGCCAGCAGCTTGATGGCTAGCGGGGGGCAGTTCTTC
13,-,-,TRBV5-1,TRBJ1-4,CASSLTGSEKLFF,TGCGCCAGCAGCTTGACAGGGTCCGAAAAACTGTTTTTT
16,-,-,TRBV18,TRBJ2-5,CASSPPGALTRETQYF,TGTGCCAGCTCACCACCAGGGGCACTCACGCGGGAGACCCAGTACTTC
12,-,-,TRBV29-1,TRBJ1-1,CSVLGARTEAFF,TGCAGCGTTTTGGGGGCGAGGACTGAAGCTTTCTTT